Listed here are 21 T cell receptor beta chains from one sample, sequenced in a study of T-cell reconstitution after alpha-beta-depleted transplantation in children. Unique molecular identifiers tagged the TCRbeta library. TCRdb fed the PCR reads into MiXCR, producing one record per CDR3 protein. Of hundreds of thousands of distinct CDR3 sequences in the sample, about 11% were seen once. The specimen was PBMCs from the stem cell graft donor, collected from the stem cell graft. The receptors derive from a human donor who donated a stem cell graft to a child with acute myeloid leukemia.

A few counts support this clonotype. J is TRBJ2-7 and V is TRBV9; unclear D gene. Trimming took 0 bases from V and 4 from J, leaving 14 bases between them. CDR1 and CDR2 (germline): SGDLS, YYNGEE. This CDR3 contains 15 residues. CDR3 sequence reads: CASSVAGGGPYEQYF. For the CDR3, the DNA is TGTGCCAGCAGCGTAGCAGGTGGCGGACCTTACGAGCAGTACTTC.

A few counts support this clonotype. The V gene is TRBV12-3 or TRBV12-4, the J gene TRBJ2-2, with a weak D call TRBD1 (6 bases). The CDR3 length is 17 residues. Between the trimmed V and J ends, which lost 5 bases and 0 bases, there was a span of 16 bases. CDR3 DNA sequence: TGTGCCAGCAGTGGGCCCCAGGGGACCTCGAACACCGGGGAGCTGTTTTTT. Translated: CASSGPQGTSNTGELFF.

This clonotype was found many times. V usage is TRBV7-9 and J usage is TRBJ2-3; D is perhaps TRBD2 (5 bases). Looked up from germline, CDR1 is SEHNR and CDR2 is FQNEAQ (reference sequence). The V end was cut by 1 base, the J end by 6 bases, with 14 bases between. The CDR3 runs 15 residues. The CDR3 protein is CASSLGPVTGDTQYF. CDR3 coding DNA: TGTGCCAGCAGCTTAGGCCCGGTAACGGGGGATACGCAGTATTTT.

V is TRBV6-2 or TRBV6-3 and J is TRBJ2-3; D may be TRBD1 (6 bases). In germline, CDR1 is MNHEY, CDR2 SVGEGT. The CDR3 runs 14 residues. V lost 6 bases and J 6 bases, leaving 16 bases between the germline ends. The CDR3 sequence: CASSRTGLRDTQYF. In nucleotides, the CDR3 is TGTGCCAGCAGCCGAACAGGGCTACGTGATACGCAGTATTTT.

In this sample, this clonotype turned up a few times. The rearrangement links TRBV18 to TRBJ2-2; tentatively, D is TRBD1 (5 bases). The CDR3 spans 16 residues. V was clipped by 6 bases and J by 1 base, with 15 bases between them. Germline CDR1 is KGHSH and CDR2 is LQKENI. The CDR3 spells CASSQPRQQNTGELFF. CDR3 nucleotide sequence: TGTGCCAGCTCGCAACCACGACAGCAGAACACCGGGGAGCTGTTTTTT.

This clonotype was counted a few times. The rearrangement uses TRBV29-1 and TRBJ2-1; D is perhaps TRBD1 (6 bases). The CDR3 loop spans 14 amino acids. Germline CDR1 is SQVTM and CDR2 is ANQGSEA. V lost 1 base to trimming and J lost 9 bases, with 16 bases between them. This CDR3 is CSVEGDQTRGEQFF. Written as DNA, the CDR3 is TGCAGCGTTGAAGGAGACCAGACCAGGGGTGAGCAGTTCTTC.

The chain employs TRBV20-1 and TRBJ1-4; D might be TRBD1 (6 bases). V lost 6 bases to trimming and J lost 8 bases, with 16 bases between them. This CDR3 has 13 amino acids. The germline V gene encodes CDR1 DFQATT and CDR2 SNEGSKA (reference sequence). CDR3 DNA sequence: TGCAGTGCCAGGCCCGGGGGCCGGGAAAAACTGTTTTTT. Its protein is CSARPGGREKLFF.

V is TRBV29-1 and J is TRBJ2-7; 9 bases are shared with TRBD2. The V segment lost 3 bases and the J segment 0 bases; nucleotides outside the gene matches: 0. Germline CDR1 SQVTM, CDR2 ANQGSEA. The CDR3 consists of 13 residues. CDR3 sequence: CSVERGGSYEQYF. In DNA form, the CDR3 reads TGCAGCGTTGAGCGGGGGGGCTCCTACGAGCAGTACTTC.

Notes on this clonotype: A read error may explain this, as a much larger clone is one base away. This chain uses TRBV12-5 with TRBJ1-5; no reliable D call. The CDR3 length is 12 residues. V dropped 7 bases and J dropped 4 bases, with 8 bases sitting between them. CDR1 and CDR2 (germline): LGHNT, FRNRAP. This chain's CDR3 is CASALGNQPQHF. The DNA for the CDR3 is TGTGCTAGTGCACTGGGAAATCAGCCCCAGCATTTT.

Ten or more counts support this clonotype. The chain combines TRBV24-1 with TRBJ1-2; D gene uncertain. Trimming removed 4 bases from V and 6 bases from J, with 14 bases in between. CDR1 and CDR2 from the germline V gene are KGHDR and SFDVKD. CDR3 length equals 14 residues. The CDR3 coding sequence is TGTGCCACCAGTGACTCCTATCAGGCCCATGGCTACACCTTC. Amino acids: CATSDSYQAHGYTF.

This clonotype appeared a few times. The chain joins TRBV4-3 to TRBJ1-4; 9 bases line up with TRBD1. The length of the CDR3 is 16 residues. Germline V CDR1 and CDR2: LGHNA, YSLEER. V was clipped by 3 bases and J by 7 bases; unmatched bases: 9. CDR3 in amino acids: CASSQGTGTGSEKLFF. CDR3 sequence (DNA): TGCGCCAGCAGCCAGGGCACCGGGACAGGGTCTGAAAAACTGTTTTTT.

There are many counts of this clonotype. The chain recombines TRBV28 with TRBJ1-1; perhaps TRBD1 as D (6 bases). The CDR3 covers 15 residues. Trimming removed 5 bases at V and 5 bases at J, with 18 bases between. Germline CDR1 and CDR2: MDHEN and SYDVKM. For the CDR3, the DNA is TGTGCCAGCAGTCGCGGGGGCAGGGGATTGACTGAAGCTTTCTTT. It is translated as CASSRGGRGLTEAFF. Looking up the rest from reference TRBV28 and TRBJ1-1 gives the full variable domain: DVKVTQSSRYLVKRTGEKVFLECVQDMDHENMFWYRQDPGLGLRLIYFSYDVKMKEKGDIPEGYSVSREKKERFSLILESASTNQTSMYLCASSRGGRGLTEAFFGQGTRLTVV.

This clonotype came up many times. The V gene is TRBV12-3 or TRBV12-4, the J gene TRBJ2-2, with D possibly TRBD1 on 6 matching bases. The CDR3 contains 14 residues. V was cut by 3 bases and J by 4 bases, with 9 bases left in between. This CDR3 is CASSFQGSTGELFF. The CDR3 coding sequence is TGTGCCAGCAGTTTCCAGGGGAGCACCGGGGAGCTGTTTTTT.

V gene TRBV29-1 combines with J gene TRBJ1-1; TRBD1 matches 11 bases. With 6 bases clipped from V and 4 bases from J, the junction kept 7 bases outside the gene matches. Germline V gives CDR1 SQVTM, CDR2 ANQGSEA. CDR3 length: 14 residues. CDR3 nucleotides: TGCAGCGTAGCCACCGGGACAGGGGGCACTGAAGCTTTCTTT. Its translation: CSVATGTGGTEAFF.

This clonotype was detected many times. The genes are TRBV29-1 and TRBJ2-1; D unclear. Germline V gene data show CDR1 as SQVTM and CDR2 as ANQGSEA. CDR3 size: 9 residues. The germline V and J ends were trimmed by 6 bases and 15 bases, with 12 bases remaining between them. The CDR3 region is CSVTPPWFF. In DNA, the CDR3 is TGCAGCGTAACTCCCCCGTGGTTCTTC.

The table lists this clonotype with a few counts. This chain uses TRBV2 with TRBJ2-6; TRBD2 matches at 14 bases. The CDR3 loop spans 19 amino acids. Trimming cost V 5 bases and J 4 bases; bases outside gene matches: 10. The germline V gene encodes CDR1 SNHLY and CDR2 FYNNEI. CDR3 residues: CASSSRTSGRSSGANVLTF. The CDR3 bases are TGTGCCAGCAGTTCTAGGACTAGCGGGAGGTCCTCGGGGGCCAACGTCCTGACTTTC.

This chain uses TRBV5-1 with TRBJ2-2, with 9 bases lining up with TRBD1. V lost 4 bases, J lost 8 bases, and 6 bases stayed unmatched. Germline V CDR1 and CDR2: SGHRS, YFSETQ. CDR3 length: 14 residues. The CDR3 loop reads CASSKTGGQGELFF. The CDR3 nucleotides are TGCGCCAGCAGCAAAACAGGGGGCCAGGGGGAGCTGTTTTTT.

The chain has TRBV28 and TRBJ2-2; TRBD2 agrees at 7 bases. The CDR3 contains 15 residues. The J segment lost 5 bases and the V segment lost 7 bases, leaving 10 bases of the junction unmatched. In germline, CDR1 is MDHEN, CDR2 SYDVKM. This chain's CDR3 is CASTLSGTGTGELFF. Here the CDR3 DNA reads TGTGCCAGCACCCTGAGCGGGACGGGGACCGGGGAGCTGTTTTTT. Full variable domain (missing parts from reference TRBV28 and TRBJ2-2): DVKVTQSSRYLVKRTGEKVFLECVQDMDHENMFWYRQDPGLGLRLIYFSYDVKMKEKGDIPEGYSVSREKKERFSLILESASTNQTSMYLCASTLSGTGTGELFFGEGSRLTVL.

This clonotype was detected only a few times. The rearrangement joins TRBV6-5 to TRBJ2-7, with 7 bases that match TRBD2. Germline CDR1 and CDR2: MNHEY and SVGAGI. The V and J ends lost 0 bases and 7 bases, in that order; junction bases with no gene match: 6. The CDR3 has 14 residues. CDR3 DNA: TGTGCCAGCAGTTACTCGAGCGGGACTGGGGAGCAGTACTTC. It yields the protein CASSYSSGTGEQYF.

This clonotype has more than one count but fewer than ten. The chain recombines TRBV29-1 with TRBJ2-7; tentative D call: TRBD1 (5 bases). CDR1 and CDR2 from the germline V gene are SQVTM and ANQGSEA. The CDR3 has 15 amino acids. Deletions cut 1 base from V and 2 bases from J, with 15 bases between. The CDR3 spells CSVEGQGGSAYEQYF. The CDR3 DNA reads as TGCAGCGTTGAAGGGCAGGGCGGCTCGGCCTACGAGCAGTACTTC.

A few counts support this clonotype. The chain combines TRBV27 with TRBJ2-5; 10 positions agree with TRBD1. Germline CDR1 MNHEY, CDR2 SMNVEV (reference sequence). With 5 bases clipped from V and 5 bases from J, the junction kept 8 bases outside the gene matches. The CDR3 loop spans 15 amino acids. This chain's CDR3 is CASSDTGQGGETQYF. CDR3 nucleotides: TGTGCCAGCAGTGACACCGGACAGGGGGGGGAGACCCAGTACTTC.